The table lists the clone carrying this TCR beta chain with a few counts. The data are from a study of graft-versus-host responses after intestinal transplantation. Study in general: Transplant recipients had multivisceral, liver-intestinal, or isolated intestinal grafts.

Germline CDR1 is SNHLY and CDR2 is FYNNEI. Trimming took off 0 bases at V and 7 bases at J, with 15 bases between the two ends. The CDR3 totals 15 residues. The culture paired some 200,000 irradiated violet-dye-labeled stimulators with some 200,000 CFSE-labeled responders. General observations from the study: GvH clones surfaced in recipient marrow, some emerging earlier in ileum or blood.

Sequencing was performed with immunoSEQ multiplex PCR; in TCRdb, only in-frame clones are kept and a portion is missing. The sample holds about 21,000 clones, about half seen once. This sequence was found in a human patient who received an intestinal transplant. This specimen was alloreactive CD4+ T cells from a mixed lymphocyte reaction culture, taken before intestinal transplant. The subset was: CFSE-low proliferating T cells sorted from approximately six-day pre-transplant mixed lymphocyte reaction (GvH or HvG direction). The rearrangement joins TRBV2 to TRBJ1-2; D ambiguous. The CDR3 sequence: CASSEAGRVPLGYTF. The CDR3, as DNA: TGTGCCAGCAGTGAAGCAGGGAGGGTCCCTCTTGGCTACACCTTC.